The 10 T cell receptor beta chains given below trace back to one sample, sequenced in a study of shared clonotypes between healthy human individuals. Selected positively for CCR7 and CD45RO-negative, naive CD8 cells excluded terminally differentiated effector memory CD45RA+ cells. Sequencing used immunoSEQ multiplex PCR; TCRdb keeps in-frame clones, though not all of them. The table shows hundreds of thousands of clones, with approximately 96% occurring only once. Source material: naive CD8+ T cells sorted from blood. These receptors were collected from a woman between 25 and 40 years old in good health.

The chain combines TRBV4-1 with TRBJ2-5; TRBD1 agrees at 8 bases. Germline-derived CDR1 and CDR2 are MGHRA and YSYEKL. CDR3 length: 14 amino acids. V was clipped by 5 bases and J by 2 bases; unmatched bases: 4. The CDR3 reads CASSDNRGQETQYF. In DNA, the CDR3 is TGCGCCAGCAGCGACAACAGGGGGCAAGAGACCCAGTACTTC.

V usage is TRBV28 and J usage is TRBJ2-2, with 7 bases that match TRBD1. Germline V gene sequence: CDR1 MDHEN, CDR2 SYDVKM. Trimming took 7 bases from V and 0 from J; bases not matched to a gene: 8. This CDR3 region has 16 residues. CDR3 region: CASKWAGTANTGELFF. The CDR3 DNA follows: TGTGCCAGCAAGTGGGCCGGGACAGCGAACACCGGGGAGCTGTTTTTT.

As regards this clone: Other nucleotide sequences from this sample produce the same CDR3. The gene calls are TRBV29-1 and TRBJ2-7, with 8 bases matching TRBD2. The V gene end was trimmed by 5 bases and the J gene end by 4 bases; junction bases not matched to a gene: 13. CDR1 is SQVTM, CDR2 ANQGSEA, per germline. The CDR3 runs to 15 residues. The CDR3 DNA is TGCAGCGTTTCGGGGGGGGCGGTCCCATCGTACGAGCAGTACTTC. Translated, it gives CSVSGGAVPSYEQYF.

The V gene is TRBV2, the J gene TRBJ1-1; D call uncertain. V was pared by 3 bases and J by 2 bases, with 10 bases between. Germline V gives CDR1 SNHLY, CDR2 FYNNEI. The CDR3 totals 14 residues. The CDR3 loop reads CASSEYVANTEAFF. The CDR3 DNA follows: TGTGCCAGCAGTGAGTACGTAGCCAACACTGAAGCTTTCTTT.

CDR3 amino acids: CASSLFVLEGKLDSPLHF. CDR3 sequence (DNA): TGTGCCAGCAGTTTATTTGTACTGGAGGGGAAGCTTGATTCACCCCTCCACTTT. The gene calls are TRBV27 and TRBJ1-6; D may be TRBD1 (5 bases). Trimming left V 1 base short and J 8 bases short, with 21 bases between. There are 18 residues in the CDR3. Germline lookup yields CDR1 MNHEY and CDR2 SMNVEV (reference sequence).

The V and J genes are TRBV6-5 and TRBJ1-1, with D hard to call. The CDR3 length is 11 residues. With 8 bases removed from V and 1 base from J, the gap between germline ends came to 5 bases. The germline V gene encodes CDR1 MNHEY and CDR2 SVGAGI. The CDR3 here is CASETNTEAFF. The CDR3 DNA follows: TGTGCCAGCGAGACGAACACTGAAGCTTTCTTT.

Concerning this clone: The same CDR3 arises from other DNA sequences in this sample as well. This chain joins TRBV19 and TRBJ1-5; D is unclear. V lost 3 bases to trimming and J lost 7 bases, with 16 bases between them. The CDR3 is 15 amino acids. The germline gives CDR1 LNHDA, CDR2 SQIVND (reference sequence). CDR3 coding DNA: TGTGCCAGTAGTATCCTTGAGGGCACGGGGCAGCCCCAGCATTTT. Protein sequence: CASSILEGTGQPQHF.

The genes are TRBV6-1 and TRBJ1-1, with D uncertain. This CDR3 has 11 residues. CDR1 MNHNS and CDR2 SASEGT come from the germline V gene. Trimming pared 8 bases from V and 4 bases from J, leaving 8 bases between. CDR3 region: CASGRGTEAFF. The CDR3 DNA follows: TGTGCCAGCGGTCGCGGCACTGAAGCTTTCTTT.

This clone was detected only a few times. At the DNA level, this CDR3 is encoded by other sequences in the same sample as well. V usage is TRBV27 and J usage is TRBJ1-5; tentatively, D is TRBD1 (5 bases). V was shortened by 5 bases and J by 4 bases, with 6 bases between the two germline ends. CDR1 and CDR2 from the germline V gene are MNHEY and SMNVEV (reference sequence). CDR3 length equals 12 residues. CDR3 in amino acids: CASSQGNQPQHF. The DNA for the CDR3 is TGTGCCAGCAGTCAGGGAAATCAGCCCCAGCATTTT.

The table lists this clone with a count of one. The rearrangement uses TRBV19 and TRBJ2-1; TRBD1 matches 7 bases. Per germline, CDR1 LNHDA and CDR2 SQIVND (reference sequence). V shed 3 bases and J 2 bases; nucleotides not matched to a gene: 4. The CDR3 totals 15 residues. The CDR3 region is CASSIQGEPYNEQFF. The CDR3 DNA follows: TGTGCCAGTAGTATTCAGGGGGAGCCCTACAATGAGCAGTTCTTC.